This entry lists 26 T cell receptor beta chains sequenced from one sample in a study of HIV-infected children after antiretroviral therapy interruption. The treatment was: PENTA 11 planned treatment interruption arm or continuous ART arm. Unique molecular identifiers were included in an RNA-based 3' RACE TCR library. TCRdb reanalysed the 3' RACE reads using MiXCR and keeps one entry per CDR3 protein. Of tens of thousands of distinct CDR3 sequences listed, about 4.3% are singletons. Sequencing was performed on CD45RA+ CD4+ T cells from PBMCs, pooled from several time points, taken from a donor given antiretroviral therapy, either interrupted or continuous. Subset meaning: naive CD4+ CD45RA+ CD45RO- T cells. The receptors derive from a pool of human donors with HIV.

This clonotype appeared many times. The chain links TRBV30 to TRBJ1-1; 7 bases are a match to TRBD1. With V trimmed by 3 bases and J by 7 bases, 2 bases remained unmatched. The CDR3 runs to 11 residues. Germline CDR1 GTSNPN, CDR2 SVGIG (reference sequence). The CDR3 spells CAWRGQIEAFF. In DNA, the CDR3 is TGTGCCTGGAGGGGACAGATTGAAGCTTTCTTT.

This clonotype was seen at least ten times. CDR3 loop: CSARQNEAFF. For the CDR3, the DNA is TGCAGCGCAAGACAGAATGAAGCTTTCTTT. The chain couples TRBV29-1 to TRBJ1-1; D is possibly TRBD1 (5 bases). Deletions cut 7 bases from V and 7 bases from J, with 10 bases between. This CDR3 comprises 10 residues. Germline V gene data show CDR1 as SQVTM and CDR2 as ANQGSEA.

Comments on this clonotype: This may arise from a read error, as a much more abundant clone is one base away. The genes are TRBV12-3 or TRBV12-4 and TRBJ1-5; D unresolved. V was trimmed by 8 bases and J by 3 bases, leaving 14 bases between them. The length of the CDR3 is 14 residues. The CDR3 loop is CASGMATLNQPQHF. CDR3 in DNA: TGTGCCAGCGGTATGGCGACCCTCAATCAGCCCCAGCATTTT.

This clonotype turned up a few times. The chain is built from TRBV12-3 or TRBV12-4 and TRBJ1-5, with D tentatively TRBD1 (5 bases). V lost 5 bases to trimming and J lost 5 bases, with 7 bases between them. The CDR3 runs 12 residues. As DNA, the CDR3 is TGTGCCAGCAGTCAGACAGATCAGCCCCAGCATTTT. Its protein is CASSQTDQPQHF.

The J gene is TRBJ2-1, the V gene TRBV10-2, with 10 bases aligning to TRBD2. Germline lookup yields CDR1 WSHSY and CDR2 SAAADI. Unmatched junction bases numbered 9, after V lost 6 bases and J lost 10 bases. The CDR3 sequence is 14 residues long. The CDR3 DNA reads TGCGCCAGCAGGCCAGCGGGGGGGCCTCCGGAGCAGTTCTTC. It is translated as CASRPAGGPPEQFF.

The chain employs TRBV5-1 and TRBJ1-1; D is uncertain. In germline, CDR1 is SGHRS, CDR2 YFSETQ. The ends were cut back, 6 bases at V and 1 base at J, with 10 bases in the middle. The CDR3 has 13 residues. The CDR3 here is CASTSRSNTEAFF. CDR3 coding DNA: TGCGCCAGCACCTCCCGGTCGAACACTGAAGCTTTCTTT.

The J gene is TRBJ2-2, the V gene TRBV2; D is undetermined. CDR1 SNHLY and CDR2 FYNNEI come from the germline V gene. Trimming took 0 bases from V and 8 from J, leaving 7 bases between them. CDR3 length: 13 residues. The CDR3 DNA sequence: TGTGCCAGCAGTGAAGCGGCCCCAGGGGAGCTGTTTTTT. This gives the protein CASSEAAPGELFF.

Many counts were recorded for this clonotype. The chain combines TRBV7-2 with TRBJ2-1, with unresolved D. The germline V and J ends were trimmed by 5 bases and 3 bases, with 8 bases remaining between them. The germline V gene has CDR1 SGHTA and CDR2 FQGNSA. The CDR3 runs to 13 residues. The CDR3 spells CASSPLGYNEQFF. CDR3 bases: TGTGCCAGCAGCCCGCTGGGCTACAATGAGCAGTTCTTC. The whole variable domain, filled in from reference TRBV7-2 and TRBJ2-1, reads GAGVSQSPSNKVTEKGKDVELRCDPISGHTALYWYRQSLGQGLEFLIYFQGNSAPDKSGLPSDRFSAERTGGSVSTLTIQRTQQEDSAVYLCASSPLGYNEQFFGPGTRLTVL.

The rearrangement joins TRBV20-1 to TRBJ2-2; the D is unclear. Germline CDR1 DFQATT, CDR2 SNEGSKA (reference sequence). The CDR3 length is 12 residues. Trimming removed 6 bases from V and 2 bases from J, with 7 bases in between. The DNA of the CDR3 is TGCAGTGCCCTAGACAACACCGGGGAGCTGTTTTTT. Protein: CSALDNTGELFF.

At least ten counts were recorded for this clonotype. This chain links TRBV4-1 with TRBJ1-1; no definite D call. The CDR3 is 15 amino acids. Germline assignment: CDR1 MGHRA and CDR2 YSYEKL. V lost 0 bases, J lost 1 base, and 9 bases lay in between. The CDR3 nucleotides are TGCGCCAGCAGCCAAGATGGACTCCCGAACACTGAAGCTTTCTTT. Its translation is CASSQDGLPNTEAFF.

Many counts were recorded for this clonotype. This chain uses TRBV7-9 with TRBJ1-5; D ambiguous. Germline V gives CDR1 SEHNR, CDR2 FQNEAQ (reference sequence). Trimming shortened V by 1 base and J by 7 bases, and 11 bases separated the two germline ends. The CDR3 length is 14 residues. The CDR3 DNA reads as TGTGCCAGCAGCTTAGGTGAACCCCCGCAGCCCCAGCATTTT. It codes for CASSLGEPPQPQHF. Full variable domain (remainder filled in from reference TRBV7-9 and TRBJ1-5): DTGVSQNPRHKITKRGQNVTFRCDPISEHNRLYWYRQTLGQGPEFLTYFQNEAQLEKSRLLSDRFSAERPKGSFSTLEIQRTEQGDSAMYLCASSLGEPPQPQHFGDGTRLSIL.

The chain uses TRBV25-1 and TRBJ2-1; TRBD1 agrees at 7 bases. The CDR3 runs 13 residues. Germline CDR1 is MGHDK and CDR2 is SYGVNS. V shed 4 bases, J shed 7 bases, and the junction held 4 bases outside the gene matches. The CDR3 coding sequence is TGTGCCAGCAGTGTGGCAGGGGGAAATGAGCAGTTCTTC. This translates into CASSVAGGNEQFF.

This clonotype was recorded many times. The CDR3 region is CSARGPSNEQFF. The CDR3 coding sequence is TGCAGTGCTAGAGGGCCCAGCAATGAGCAGTTCTTC. This chain uses TRBV20-1 with TRBJ2-1, with D unclear. The CDR3 consists of 12 residues. Trimming shortened V by 1 base and J by 6 bases, and 7 bases separated the two germline ends. Germline loops: CDR1 DFQATT, CDR2 SNEGSKA (reference sequence).

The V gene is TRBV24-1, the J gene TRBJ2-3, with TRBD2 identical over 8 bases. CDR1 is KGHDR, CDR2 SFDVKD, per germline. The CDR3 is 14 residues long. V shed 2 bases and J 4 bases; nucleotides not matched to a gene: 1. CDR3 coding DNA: TGTGCCACCAGTGATTCGGGGGGGTCAGATACGCAGTATTTT. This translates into CATSDSGGSDTQYF.

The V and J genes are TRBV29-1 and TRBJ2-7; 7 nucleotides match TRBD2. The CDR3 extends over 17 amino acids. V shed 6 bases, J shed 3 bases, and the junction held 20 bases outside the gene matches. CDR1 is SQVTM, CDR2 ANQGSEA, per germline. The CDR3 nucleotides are TGCAGCGTCAAAAAGGGAGCGGGACCCCTATCAGGCTACGAGCAGTACTTC. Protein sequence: CSVKKGAGPLSGYEQYF.

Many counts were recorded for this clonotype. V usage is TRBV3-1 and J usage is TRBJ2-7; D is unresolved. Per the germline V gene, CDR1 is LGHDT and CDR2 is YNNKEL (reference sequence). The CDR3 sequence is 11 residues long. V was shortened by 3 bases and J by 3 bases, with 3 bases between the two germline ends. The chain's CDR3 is CASSHGYEQYF. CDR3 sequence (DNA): TGTGCCAGCAGCCACGGCTACGAGCAGTACTTC.

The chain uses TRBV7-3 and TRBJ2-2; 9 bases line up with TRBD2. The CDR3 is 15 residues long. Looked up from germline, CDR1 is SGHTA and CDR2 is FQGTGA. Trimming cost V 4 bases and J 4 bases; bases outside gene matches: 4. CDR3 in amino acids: CASSSAGGRTGELFF. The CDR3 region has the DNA TGTGCCAGCAGCTCTGCGGGGGGGCGCACCGGGGAGCTGTTTTTT.

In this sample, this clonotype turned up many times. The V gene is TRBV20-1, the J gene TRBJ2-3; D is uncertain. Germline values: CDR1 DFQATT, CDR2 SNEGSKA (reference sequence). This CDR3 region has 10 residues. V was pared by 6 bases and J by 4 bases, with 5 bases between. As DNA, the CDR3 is TGCAGTGCGAAAGCAGATACGCAGTATTTT. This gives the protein CSAKADTQYF.

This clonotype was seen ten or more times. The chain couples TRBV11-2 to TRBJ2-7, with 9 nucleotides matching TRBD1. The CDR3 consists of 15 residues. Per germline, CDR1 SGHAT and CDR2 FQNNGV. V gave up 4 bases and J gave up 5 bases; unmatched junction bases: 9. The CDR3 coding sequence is TGTGCCAGCAGCTGGTCCGGGACAGGGCGCGACGAGCAGTACTTC. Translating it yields CASSWSGTGRDEQYF.

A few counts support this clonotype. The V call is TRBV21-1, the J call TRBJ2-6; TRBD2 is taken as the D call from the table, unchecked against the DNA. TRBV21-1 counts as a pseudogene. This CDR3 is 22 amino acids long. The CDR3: CASPQGNRTEDSAGSGANVLTF. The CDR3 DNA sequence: TGTGCCAGCCCCCAGGGGAACAGGACCGAGGACTCAGCTGGCTCTGGGGCCAACGTCCTGACTTTC.

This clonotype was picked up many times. The CDR3 loop reads CASSIRDRGGTEAFF. Here the CDR3 DNA reads TGTGCCAGCAGCATCCGGGACAGGGGAGGCACTGAAGCTTTCTTT. V gene TRBV7-9 combines with J gene TRBJ1-1; 10 positions match TRBD1. The CDR3 extends over 15 amino acids. CDR1 and CDR2 from the germline V gene are SEHNR and FQNEAQ (reference sequence). J was trimmed by 4 bases and V by 5 bases; bases with no gene match: 7.

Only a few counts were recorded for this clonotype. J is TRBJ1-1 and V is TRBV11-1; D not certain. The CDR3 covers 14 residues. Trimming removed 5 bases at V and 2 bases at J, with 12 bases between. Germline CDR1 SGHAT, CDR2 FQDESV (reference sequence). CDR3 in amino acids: CASSATGQNTEAFF. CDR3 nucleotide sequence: TGTGCCAGCAGCGCGACCGGGCAAAACACTGAAGCTTTCTTT.

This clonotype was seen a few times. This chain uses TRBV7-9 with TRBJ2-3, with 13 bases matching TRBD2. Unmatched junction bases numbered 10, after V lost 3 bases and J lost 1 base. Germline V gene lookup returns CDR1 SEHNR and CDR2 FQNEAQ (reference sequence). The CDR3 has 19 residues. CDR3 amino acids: CASSFSRTSGGGGTDTQYF. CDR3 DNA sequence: TGTGCCAGCAGCTTCTCCCGGACTAGCGGGGGTGGGGGCACAGATACGCAGTATTTT.

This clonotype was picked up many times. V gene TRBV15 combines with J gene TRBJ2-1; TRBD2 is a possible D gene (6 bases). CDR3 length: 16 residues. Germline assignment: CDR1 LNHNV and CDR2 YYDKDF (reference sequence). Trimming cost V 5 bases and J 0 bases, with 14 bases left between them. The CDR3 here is CATSPQRANSYNEQFF. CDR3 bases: TGTGCCACCAGCCCCCAGCGGGCCAACTCCTACAATGAGCAGTTCTTC. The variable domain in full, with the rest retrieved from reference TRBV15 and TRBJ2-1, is DAMVIQNPRYQVTQFGKPVTLSCSQTLNHNVMYWYQQKSSQAPKLLFHYYDKDFNNEADTPDNFQSRRPNTSFCFLDIRSPGLGDTAMYLCATSPQRANSYNEQFFGPGTRLTVL.

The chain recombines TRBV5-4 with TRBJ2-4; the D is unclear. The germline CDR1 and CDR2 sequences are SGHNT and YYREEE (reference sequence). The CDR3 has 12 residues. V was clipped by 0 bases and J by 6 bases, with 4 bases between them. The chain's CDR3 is CASSLDRNIQYF. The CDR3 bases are TGTGCCAGCAGCTTGGACAGAAACATTCAGTACTTC.

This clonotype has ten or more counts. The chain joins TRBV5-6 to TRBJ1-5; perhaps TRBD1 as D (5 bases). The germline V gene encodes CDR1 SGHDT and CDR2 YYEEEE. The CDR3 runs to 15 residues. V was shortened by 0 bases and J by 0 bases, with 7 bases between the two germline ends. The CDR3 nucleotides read TGTGCCAGCAGCTTGGGGGGGTTTAGCAATCAGCCCCAGCATTTT. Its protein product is CASSLGGFSNQPQHF.